This T cell receptor beta chain was captured in a study of blood T cell repertoires in COVID-19 (dated by TCRdb to the early 2020s). Regarding the research as a whole: Samples from collaborators originated in the United States, Italy and Spain and spanned both the acute and convalescent phases of COVID-19. Where available, HLA class I and class II types were obtained from metadata supplied by the sample provider rather than from assay-based typing. The dataset comprised deeply sampled blood TCRbeta repertoires from subjects exposed to, actively infected with, or recovered from COVID-19. The samples were drawn from the first 160 participants of the ongoing ImmuneRACE study and from over a thousand subjects provided by 6 global collaborators. The sample metadata nearly always contained a de-identified subject ID, COVID-19 status, age in years and sex. A freely available public database, intended as a resource for researchers studying the immune response to SARS-CoV-2, is where the repertoires were released. The material from the prospective study consisted of cDNA or gDNA derived from T cells, B-cell-depleted T cells, or PBMCs. The full study reports these points: The amount of clinical and demographic metadata varied by source and participant and was provided uncurated.

The immunoSEQ Assay, a bias-controlled multiplex PCR, was used to amplify TCRbeta CDR3 regions from genomic DNA. Per the source publication's procedure: The number of nucleated cells in each sample was estimated by amplification of reference gene primers within the assay. To quantify the absolute abundance of each unique TCRbeta CDR3 rearrangement, sequence reads were collapsed and filtered. For each sample, productive Simpson clonality was calculated as the square root of Simpson's diversity index over productive rearrangements. TCRdb holds this immuneACCESS table with in-frame rearrangements only. Some clones are missing; in checked studies, unresolved V genes explain under half, and the rest has no known cause. V, J and clone size reflect that table, while D and trimming were determined from the DNA. Counted in this sample were fewer than 150,000 clones; around 87% of them appeared once. Approximately 16% of the sample goes to the ten largest clones.

From cysteine to phenylalanine, the CDR3 is 15 amino acids long. The retained sequence is limited to the CDR3, 45 bases, with the frame set at the first base. CDR1 and CDR2 are drawn from the germline V gene: MNHEY, SVGAGI. For this chain, trimming is 2 bases at the V end and 0 bases at the J end, and the number of junction bases without a gene match is 3. A second Seattle source provided samples from volunteer blood donors who had recovered from COVID-19. The collaborating institutions used their own protocols to collect whole blood in K2EDTA tubes. Collaborator samples were shipped for TCRbeta analysis as frozen whole blood, isolated PBMCs, or DNA extracted from either sample type. On this clone: The antigen it recognizes is unknown. Qualities for individual bases were not recorded, and no much larger clone is one base off.

Rearrangement joined TRBV6-5 to TRBJ2-7, and 8 junctional nucleotides match TRBD1. The clonotype was recovered from a woman aged 45-59 years who had recovered from COVID-19. The source material was peripheral blood. The DNA sequence reads TGTGCCAGCAGTTACGGAACAGGGGGCTCCTACGAGCAGTACTTC. It translates to CASSYGTGGSYEQYF.